The 16 T cell receptor beta chains below were found in one sample sequenced in a study of patients and donors after allogeneic stem cell transplantation (dated by TCRdb to the early 2020s). Library preparation employed RT-PCR. Sequencing was carried out with a NextSeq 550. Starting from the raw public reads, TCRdb applied fastp trimming at Q25, assembled clones with MiXCR and retained in-frame beta chains. For every CDR3 protein sequence, its rows merge into one entry that carries the most common genes and DNA. The sample table records about a million distinct CDR3 sequences; under 20% of these occur just once. Approximately 5.9% of the sample lies in the top ten. The sample taken for sequencing was blood, either unsorted or a sorted T cell fraction (not recorded which). Receptors were obtained from a human donor who was either an allogeneic HSCT recipient or a stem cell or donor lymphocyte infusion donor (not recorded which). It is not recorded whose cells these are; they may come from a transplant donor.

Here the CDR3 DNA reads TGCGCCAGCAGCGGGGCCGAAATCCATGGCACTGAAGCTTTCTTT. The encoded protein is CASSGAEIHGTEAFF. The V call is TRBV5-1, the J call TRBJ1-1; tentative D call: TRBD1 (5 bases). Trimming cost V 4 bases and J 4 bases, with 17 bases left between them. Looked up from germline, CDR1 is SGHRS and CDR2 is YFSETQ. The CDR3 runs 15 residues.

This clonotype was observed a handful of times. V and J are TRBV12-3 or TRBV12-4 and TRBJ2-7, with 10 bases fitting TRBD1. Unmatched junction bases numbered 5, after V lost 7 bases and J lost 2 bases. This CDR3 region has 14 residues. The CDR3 DNA follows: TGTGCCAGCACACTGGGACAGGGGCCCTACGAGCAGTACTTC. It yields the protein CASTLGQGPYEQYF.

The gene calls are TRBV4-3 and TRBJ2-2; 7 bases are a match to TRBD1. The CDR3 consists of 16 residues. V trimming: 2 bases; J trimming: 0 bases; junction bases outside the gene matches: 3. Germline V gene sequence: CDR1 LGHNA, CDR2 YSLEER. CDR3 nucleotide sequence: TGCGCCAGCAGCCAAACGACAGGGCCGAACACCGGGGAGCTGTTTTTT. Amino acids: CASSQTTGPNTGELFF.

J is TRBJ1-1 and V is TRBV19, with TRBD1 as a possible D gene (6 bases). Between the trimmed V and J ends, which lost 5 bases and 7 bases, there was a span of 14 bases. CDR1 is LNHDA and CDR2 is SQIVND in the germline V gene (reference sequence). The CDR3 totals 13 residues. CDR3 region: CASSPDSNLEAFF. DNA for the CDR3: TGTGCCAGTAGTCCGGACAGCAACCTTGAAGCTTTCTTT.

This clonotype has a handful of counts. The V and J genes are TRBV20-1 and TRBJ1-2, with D possibly being TRBD1 (5 bases). The CDR3 covers 9 residues. The germline V and J ends were trimmed by 6 bases and 6 bases, with 5 bases remaining between them. The germline V gene encodes CDR1 DFQATT and CDR2 SNEGSKA (reference sequence). CDR3 loop: CSADNGYTF. The CDR3 coding sequence is TGCAGTGCGGACAATGGCTACACCTTC.

In this sample, this clonotype turned up a few times. This chain joins TRBV12-3 or TRBV12-4 and TRBJ2-5; perhaps D is TRBD1 or TRBD2 (5 bases each). CDR3 size: 15 residues. V gave up 3 bases and J gave up 1 base, with 12 bases separating them. DNA for the CDR3: TGTGCCAGCAGTTTCGAGGGGCGAGTCCAAGAGACCCAGTACTTC. Translated: CASSFEGRVQETQYF.

This clonotype came up once. The V call is TRBV6-2 or TRBV6-3, the J call TRBJ2-7; D may match TRBD1 or TRBD2 (5 bases each). Germline V gene data show CDR1 as MNHEY and CDR2 as SVGEGT. CDR3 length: 15 amino acids. V lost 4 bases to trimming and J lost 4 bases, with 17 bases between them. Here the CDR3 DNA reads TGTGCCAGCAGTTTTCGCCCTGTAGGGGAGTACGAGCAGTACTTC. This sequence encodes CASSFRPVGEYEQYF.

The J gene is TRBJ1-3, the V gene TRBV7-9; no firm D call. CDR1 SEHNR and CDR2 FQNEAQ come from the germline V gene (reference sequence). Trimming left V 0 bases short and J 2 bases short, with 11 bases between. This CDR3 comprises 16 residues. The CDR3 coding sequence is TGTGCCAGCAGCTTAGCCCGACTGTCAGCTGGAAACACCATATATTTT. Translated: CASSLARLSAGNTIYF.

V is TRBV7-9 and J is TRBJ2-1, with 8 positions matching TRBD2. CDR1 is SEHNR and CDR2 is FQNEAQ in the germline V gene (reference sequence). This CDR3 is built from 17 residues. The junction had 9 bases not matched to a gene; V was cut back by 0 bases and J by 5 bases. The CDR3 sequence is CASSLASGTRGDNEQFF. The CDR3 DNA sequence: TGTGCCAGCAGCTTAGCGAGCGGGACTAGGGGTGACAATGAGCAGTTCTTC.

This clonotype was observed a few times. The chain joins TRBV29-1 to TRBJ1-1, with TRBD1 as a possible D gene (5 bases). The germline V gene encodes CDR1 SQVTM and CDR2 ANQGSEA. Between the trimmed V and J ends, which lost 5 bases and 4 bases, there was a span of 11 bases. CDR3 size: 12 residues. As DNA, the CDR3 is TGCAGCGTTACCCAGGGAGTCACTGAAGCTTTCTTT. Its protein is CSVTQGVTEAFF.

J is TRBJ2-7 and V is TRBV20-1; D remains ambiguous. Trimming took off 3 bases at V and 2 bases at J, with 11 bases between the two ends. Germline V gives CDR1 DFQATT, CDR2 SNEGSKA (reference sequence). This CDR3 has 13 residues. The CDR3 DNA reads TGCAGTGCTAGTCGGTCTGGCCCCTACGAGCAGTACTTC. Translating gives CSASRSGPYEQYF.

V and J are TRBV14 and TRBJ2-2; TRBD1 is a possible D gene (5 bases). Germline loops: CDR1 SGHDN, CDR2 FVKESK. The ends were cut back, 2 bases at V and 3 bases at J, with 10 bases in the middle. The CDR3 loop spans 15 amino acids. CDR3 coding DNA: TGTGCCAGCAGCCAATACAGGAGCCACACCGGGGAGCTGTTTTTT. Translating it yields CASSQYRSHTGELFF. Full variable domain (rest looked up from reference TRBV14 and TRBJ2-2): EAGVTQFPSHSVIEKGQTVTLRCDPISGHDNLYWYRRVMGKEIKFLLHFVKESKQDESGMPNNRFLAERTGGTYSTLKVQPAELEDSGVYFCASSQYRSHTGELFFGEGSRLTVL.

The rearrangement links TRBV29-1 to TRBJ2-1; the D gene is possibly TRBD2 (5 bases). Per the germline V gene, CDR1 is SQVTM and CDR2 is ANQGSEA. Between the trimmed V and J ends, which lost 7 bases and 0 bases, there was a span of 16 bases. This CDR3 is built from 15 residues. The CDR3 nucleotides read TGCAGCGCGGAGGACCCCCGGAGCTCCTACAATGAGCAGTTCTTC. It translates to CSAEDPRSSYNEQFF.

This chain uses TRBV21-1 with TRBJ1-2. TRBV21-1 is marked as a pseudogene. The CDR3 has 14 residues. The CDR3 loop reads CASSKCSGNYGYTF. The CDR3 DNA is TGTGCCAGCAGCAAGTGTTCGGGGAACTATGGCTACACCTTC.

This sequence joins TRBV7-2 and TRBJ2-1, with 10 bases matching TRBD2. The CDR3 contains 16 residues. In germline, CDR1 is SGHTA, CDR2 FQGNSA. V shed 4 bases, J shed 3 bases, and the junction held 6 bases outside the gene matches. In DNA form, the CDR3 reads TGTGCCAGCAGCTCCAAACTAGCGGGGAACTACAATGAGCAGTTCTTC. This codes for CASSSKLAGNYNEQFF.

The table lists this clonotype with many counts. The chain carries TRBV12-3 or TRBV12-4 and TRBJ1-3; D remains unclear. The CDR3 sequence is 14 residues long. Trimming removed 3 bases from V and 0 bases from J, with 6 bases in between. The CDR3 nucleotides are TGTGCCAGCAGTTTCCGGGCCTCTGGAAACACCATATATTTT. Protein sequence: CASSFRASGNTIYF.